In this sample, the clone carrying this T cell receptor beta chain turned up once. Looked up from germline, CDR1 is DFQATT and CDR2 is SNEGSKA (reference sequence). V was pared by 3 bases and J by 13 bases, with 15 bases between. The CDR3 has 11 residues. This sample was included in a study of cytomegalovirus exposure and HLA in healthy donors. The PCR ran on 60 Vbeta and 13 Jbeta primers. Sequencing was performed with immunoSEQ multiplex PCR; in TCRdb, only in-frame clones are kept and a portion is missing. The top ten hold 1% to 1.5% of the sample, which has fewer than 150,000 clones, over 65% seen once.

The gene calls are TRBV20-1 and TRBJ1-2; no firm D call. Sequenced input: PBMCs. This clonotype originated in a man between 50 and 59 years old in good health and CMV-seronegative. CDR3 sequence: CSASGQKYCTF. In DNA form, the CDR3 reads TGCAGTGCTAGTGGGCAAAAGTACTGCACCTTC.